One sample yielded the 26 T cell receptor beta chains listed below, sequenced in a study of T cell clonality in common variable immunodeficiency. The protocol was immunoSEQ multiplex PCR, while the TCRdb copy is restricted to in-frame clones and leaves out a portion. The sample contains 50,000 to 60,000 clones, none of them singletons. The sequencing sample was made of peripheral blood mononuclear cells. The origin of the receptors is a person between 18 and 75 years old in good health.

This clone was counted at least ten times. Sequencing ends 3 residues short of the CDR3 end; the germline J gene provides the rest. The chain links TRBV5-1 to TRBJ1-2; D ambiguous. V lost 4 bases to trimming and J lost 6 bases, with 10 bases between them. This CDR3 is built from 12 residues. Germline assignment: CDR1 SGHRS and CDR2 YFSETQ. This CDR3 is CASSPFGDGYTF. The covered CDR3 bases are TGCGCCAGCAGCCCGTTCGGGGATGGC.

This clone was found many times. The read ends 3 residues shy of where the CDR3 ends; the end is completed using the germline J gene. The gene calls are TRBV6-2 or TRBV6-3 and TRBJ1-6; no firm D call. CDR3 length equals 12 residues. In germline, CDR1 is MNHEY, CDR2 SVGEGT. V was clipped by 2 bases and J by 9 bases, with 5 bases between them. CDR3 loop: CASSYGGSPLHF. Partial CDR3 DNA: TGTGCCAGCAGTTACGGCGGTTCACCC.

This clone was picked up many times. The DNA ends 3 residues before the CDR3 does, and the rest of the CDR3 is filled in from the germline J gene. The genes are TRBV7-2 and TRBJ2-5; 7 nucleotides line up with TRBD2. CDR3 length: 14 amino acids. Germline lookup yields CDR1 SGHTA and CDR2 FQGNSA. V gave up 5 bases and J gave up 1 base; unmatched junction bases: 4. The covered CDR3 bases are TGTGCCAGCAGCCCAGGACTAGTCCAAGAGACC. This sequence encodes CASSPGLVQET. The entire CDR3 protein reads CASSPGLVQETQYF.

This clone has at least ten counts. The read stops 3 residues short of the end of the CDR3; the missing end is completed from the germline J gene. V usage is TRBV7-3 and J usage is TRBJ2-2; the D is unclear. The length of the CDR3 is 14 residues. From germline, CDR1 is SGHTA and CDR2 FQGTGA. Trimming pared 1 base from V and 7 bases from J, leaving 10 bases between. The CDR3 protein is CASSLRASSGELFF. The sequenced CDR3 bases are TGTGCCAGCAGCTTAAGGGCCTCGAGCGGGGAG. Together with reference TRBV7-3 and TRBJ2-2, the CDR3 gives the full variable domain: GAGVSQTPSNKVTEKGKYVELRCDPISGHTALYWYRQSLGQGPEFLIYFQGTGAADDSGLPNDRFFAVRPEGSVSTLKIQRTERGDSAVYLCASSLRASSGELFFGEGSRLTVL.

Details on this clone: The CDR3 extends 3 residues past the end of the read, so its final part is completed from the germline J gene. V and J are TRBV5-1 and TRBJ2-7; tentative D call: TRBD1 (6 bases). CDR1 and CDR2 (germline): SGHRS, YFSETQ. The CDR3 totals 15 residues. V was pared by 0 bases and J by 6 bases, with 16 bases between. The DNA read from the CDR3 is TGCGCCAGCAGCTTGGCCGGGCAGGGGAGAGGCGAG. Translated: CASSLAGQGRGE. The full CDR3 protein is CASSLAGQGRGEQYF.

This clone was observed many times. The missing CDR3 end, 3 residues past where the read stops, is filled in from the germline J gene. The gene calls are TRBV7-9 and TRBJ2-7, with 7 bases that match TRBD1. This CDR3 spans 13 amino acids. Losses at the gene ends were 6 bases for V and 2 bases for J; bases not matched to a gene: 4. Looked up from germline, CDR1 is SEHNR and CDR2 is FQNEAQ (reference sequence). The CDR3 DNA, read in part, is TGTGCCAGCAGAGGGGACAGCACCTACGAG. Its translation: CASRGDSTYE. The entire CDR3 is CASRGDSTYEQYF.

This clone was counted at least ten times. Partial CDR3 DNA: TGTGCCAGCAGCCAAGATGAGGGCACAGATACG. This gives the protein CASSQDEGTDT. The entire CDR3 protein is CASSQDEGTDTQYF. This chain connects TRBV4-2 to TRBJ2-3; D ambiguous. The read ends 3 residues before the CDR3 terminus; that terminus is restored from the germline J gene. The germline CDR1 and CDR2 sequences are LGHNA and YNFKEQ. Trimming removed 0 bases at V and 1 base at J, with 5 bases between. The CDR3 sequence is 14 residues long.

Incomplete CDR3 DNA: TGTGCCAGTAGTTCTCATTCCTACGAC. Translation gives CASSSHSYD. The whole CDR3 region reads CASSSHSYDYTF. V usage is TRBV19 and J usage is TRBJ1-2; D unresolved. The read falls 3 residues short of the CDR3 end, and the missing part is taken from the germline J gene. The length of the CDR3 is 12 residues. Germline CDR1 LNHDA, CDR2 SQIVND (reference sequence).

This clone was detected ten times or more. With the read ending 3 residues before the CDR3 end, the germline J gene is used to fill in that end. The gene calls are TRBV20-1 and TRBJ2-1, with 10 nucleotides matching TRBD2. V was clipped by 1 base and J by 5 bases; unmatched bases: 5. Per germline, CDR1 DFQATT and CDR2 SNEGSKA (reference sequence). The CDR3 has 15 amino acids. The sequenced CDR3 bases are TGCAGTGCTAGAGCCGGGACTAGCGCCAACAATGAG. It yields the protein CSARAGTSANNE. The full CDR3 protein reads CSARAGTSANNEQFF.

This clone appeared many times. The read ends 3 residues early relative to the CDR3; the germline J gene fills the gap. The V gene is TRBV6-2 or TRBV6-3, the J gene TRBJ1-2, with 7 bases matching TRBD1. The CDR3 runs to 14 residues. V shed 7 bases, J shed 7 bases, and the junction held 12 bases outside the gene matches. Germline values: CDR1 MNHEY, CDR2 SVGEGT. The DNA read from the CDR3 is TGTGCCAGCACCCCTGCGACAGGGTCCCTTGGC. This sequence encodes CASTPATGSLG. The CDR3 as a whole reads CASTPATGSLGYTF.

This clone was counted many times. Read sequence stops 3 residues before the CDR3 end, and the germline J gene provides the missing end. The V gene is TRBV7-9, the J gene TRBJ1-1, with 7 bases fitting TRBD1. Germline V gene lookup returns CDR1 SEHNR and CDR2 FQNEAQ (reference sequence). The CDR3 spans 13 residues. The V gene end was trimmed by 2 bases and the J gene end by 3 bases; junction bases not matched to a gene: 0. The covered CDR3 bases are TGTGCCAGCAGCTTACAGGGGGACACTGAA. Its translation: CASSLQGDTE. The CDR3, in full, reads CASSLQGDTEAFF.

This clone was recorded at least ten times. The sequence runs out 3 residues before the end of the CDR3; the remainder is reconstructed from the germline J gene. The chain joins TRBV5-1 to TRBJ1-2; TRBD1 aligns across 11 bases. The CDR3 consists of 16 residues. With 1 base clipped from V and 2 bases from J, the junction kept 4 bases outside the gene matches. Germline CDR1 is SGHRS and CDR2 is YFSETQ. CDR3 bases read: TGCGCCAGCAGCTTGTATGGACAGGGGGCCAACTATGGC. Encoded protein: CASSLYGQGANYG. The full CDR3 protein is CASSLYGQGANYGYTF.

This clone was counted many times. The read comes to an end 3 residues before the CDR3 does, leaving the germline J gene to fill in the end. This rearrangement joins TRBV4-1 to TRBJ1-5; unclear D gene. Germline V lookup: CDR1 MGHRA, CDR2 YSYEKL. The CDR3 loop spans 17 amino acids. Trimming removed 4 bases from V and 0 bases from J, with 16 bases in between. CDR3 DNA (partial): TGCGCCAGCAGCCCCCGAGGGCATCCGAATAGCAATCAGCCC. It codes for CASSPRGHPNSNQP. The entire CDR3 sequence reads CASSPRGHPNSNQPQHF.

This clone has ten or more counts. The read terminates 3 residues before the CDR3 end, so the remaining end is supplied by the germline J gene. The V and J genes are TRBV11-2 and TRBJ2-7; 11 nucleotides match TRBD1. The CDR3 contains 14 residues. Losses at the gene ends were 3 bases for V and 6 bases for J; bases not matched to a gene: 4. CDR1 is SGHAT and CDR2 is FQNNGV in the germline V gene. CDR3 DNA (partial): TGTGCCAGCAGCTTCCCGGGACAGGGGGTCGAG. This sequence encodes CASSFPGQGVE. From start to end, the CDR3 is CASSFPGQGVEQYF.

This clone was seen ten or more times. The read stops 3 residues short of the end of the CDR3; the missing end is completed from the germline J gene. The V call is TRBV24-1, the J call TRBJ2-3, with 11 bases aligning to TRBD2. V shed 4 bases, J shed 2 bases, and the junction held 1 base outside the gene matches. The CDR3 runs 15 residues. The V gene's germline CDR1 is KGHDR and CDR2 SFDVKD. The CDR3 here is CATSELAGDTDTQYF. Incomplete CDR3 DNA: TGTGCCACCAGTGAACTAGCGGGAGACACAGATACG.

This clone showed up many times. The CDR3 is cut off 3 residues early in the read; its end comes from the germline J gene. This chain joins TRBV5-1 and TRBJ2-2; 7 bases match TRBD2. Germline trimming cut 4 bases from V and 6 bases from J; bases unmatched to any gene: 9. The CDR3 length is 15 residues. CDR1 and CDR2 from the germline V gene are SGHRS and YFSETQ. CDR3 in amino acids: CASSLPGTSAGELFF. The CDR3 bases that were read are TGCGCCAGCAGCCTCCCCGGAACTAGCGCCGGGGAG.

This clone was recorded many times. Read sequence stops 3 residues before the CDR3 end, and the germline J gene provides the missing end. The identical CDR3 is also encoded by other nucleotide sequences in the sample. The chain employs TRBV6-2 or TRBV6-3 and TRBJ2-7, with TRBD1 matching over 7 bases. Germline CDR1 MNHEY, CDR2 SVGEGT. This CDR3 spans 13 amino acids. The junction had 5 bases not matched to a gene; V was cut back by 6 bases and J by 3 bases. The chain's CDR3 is CASSRDRVYEQYF. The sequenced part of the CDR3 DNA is TGTGCCAGCAGCCGGGACAGAGTCTACGAG.

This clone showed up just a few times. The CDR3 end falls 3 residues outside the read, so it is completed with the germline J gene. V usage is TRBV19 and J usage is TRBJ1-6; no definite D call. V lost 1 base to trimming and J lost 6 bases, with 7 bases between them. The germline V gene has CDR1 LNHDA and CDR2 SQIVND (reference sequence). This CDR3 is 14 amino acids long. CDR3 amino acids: CASSIVGFNSPLHF. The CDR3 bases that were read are TGTGCCAGTAGTATAGTAGGGTTTAATTCACCC.

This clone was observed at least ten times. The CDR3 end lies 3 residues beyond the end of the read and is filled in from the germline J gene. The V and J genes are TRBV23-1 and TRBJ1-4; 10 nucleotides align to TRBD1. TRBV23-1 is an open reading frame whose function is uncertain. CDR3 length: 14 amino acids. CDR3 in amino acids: CVKTGGETNEKLFF. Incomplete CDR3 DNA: TGCGTCAAGACAGGGGGCGAGACTAATGAAAAA.

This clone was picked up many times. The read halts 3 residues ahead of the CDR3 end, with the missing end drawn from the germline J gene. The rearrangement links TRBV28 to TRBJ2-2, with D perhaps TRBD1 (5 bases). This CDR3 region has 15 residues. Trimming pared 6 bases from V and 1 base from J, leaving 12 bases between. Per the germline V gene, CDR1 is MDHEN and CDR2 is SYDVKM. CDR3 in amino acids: CASRDMGKNTGELFF. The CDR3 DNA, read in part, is TGTGCCAGCAGGGACATGGGGAAGAACACCGGGGAG.

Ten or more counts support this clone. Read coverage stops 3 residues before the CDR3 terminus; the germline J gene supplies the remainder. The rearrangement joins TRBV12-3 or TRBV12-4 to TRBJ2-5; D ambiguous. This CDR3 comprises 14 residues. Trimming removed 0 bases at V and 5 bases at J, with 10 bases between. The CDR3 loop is CASSLADMRETQYF. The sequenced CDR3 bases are TGTGCCAGCAGTTTAGCTGACATGAGGGAGACC.

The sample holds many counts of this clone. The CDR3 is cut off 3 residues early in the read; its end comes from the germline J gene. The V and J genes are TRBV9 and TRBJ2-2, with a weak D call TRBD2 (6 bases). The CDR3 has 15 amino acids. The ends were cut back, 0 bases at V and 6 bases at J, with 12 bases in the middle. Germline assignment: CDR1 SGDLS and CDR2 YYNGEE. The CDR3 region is CASSVVSGAAGELFF. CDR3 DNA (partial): TGTGCCAGCAGCGTAGTATCGGGAGCGGCCGGGGAG.

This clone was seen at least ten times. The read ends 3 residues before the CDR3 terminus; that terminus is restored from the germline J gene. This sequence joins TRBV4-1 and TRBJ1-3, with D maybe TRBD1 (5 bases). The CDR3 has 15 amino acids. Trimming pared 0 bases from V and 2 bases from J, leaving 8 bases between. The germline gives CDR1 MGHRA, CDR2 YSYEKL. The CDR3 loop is CASSQDWGAGNTIYF. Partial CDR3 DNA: TGCGCCAGCAGCCAAGATTGGGGGGCTGGAAACACC.

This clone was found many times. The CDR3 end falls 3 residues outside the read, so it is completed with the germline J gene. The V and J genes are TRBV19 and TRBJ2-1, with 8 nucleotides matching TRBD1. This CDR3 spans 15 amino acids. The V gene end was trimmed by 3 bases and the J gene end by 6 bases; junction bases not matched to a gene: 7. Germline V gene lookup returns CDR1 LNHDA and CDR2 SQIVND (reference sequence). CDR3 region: CASSMRQGAFNEQFF. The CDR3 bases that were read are TGTGCCAGTAGTATGCGTCAGGGGGCGTTCAATGAG.

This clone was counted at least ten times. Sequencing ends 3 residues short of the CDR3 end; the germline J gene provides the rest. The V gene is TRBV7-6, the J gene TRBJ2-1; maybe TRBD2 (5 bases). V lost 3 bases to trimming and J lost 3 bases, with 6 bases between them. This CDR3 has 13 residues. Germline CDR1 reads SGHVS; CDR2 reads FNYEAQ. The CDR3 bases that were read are TGTGCCAGCAGCTTGAGCGGCTACAATGAG. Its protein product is CASSLSGYNE. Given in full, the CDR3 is CASSLSGYNEQFF.

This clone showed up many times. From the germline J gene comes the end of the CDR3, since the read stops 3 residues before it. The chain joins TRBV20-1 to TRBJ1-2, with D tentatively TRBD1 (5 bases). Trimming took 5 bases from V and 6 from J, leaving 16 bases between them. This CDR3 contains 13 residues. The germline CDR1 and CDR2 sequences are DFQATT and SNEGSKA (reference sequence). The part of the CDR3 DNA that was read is TGCAGTGCTTGGGCCTCAGAGGGGCATGGC. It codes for CSAWASEGHG. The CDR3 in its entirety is CSAWASEGHGYTF.